This TCR beta chain emerged from a study of blood T cells in healthy people across ages. This clonotype was detected only a few times. Alongside a J-beta primer mix, a sample-barcoded 5' primer served in a second PCR lasting roughly 7 to 12 cycles. TCRdb re-analysed the 5' RACE reads in MiXCR, keeping a single row per CDR3 protein. Found here are about 640,000 distinct CDR3 sequences, about 43% of them singletons; the top ten hold around 30%. The CDR3 contains 15 residues. CDR1 is MGHRA and CDR2 is YSYEKL in the germline V gene. V was pared by 5 bases and J by 3 bases, with 10 bases of the junction left unmatched.

This clonotype was obtained from a man older than 75 in good health. Input material: blood. V gene TRBV4-1 combines with J gene TRBJ2-7; 7 bases match TRBD2. The CDR3, as DNA: TGCGCCAGCAGCGCGCTTGGGGGGGGACGCTACGAGCAGTACTTC. Translated, it gives CASSALGGGRYEQYF.